A single sample gave rise to the 14 T cell receptor beta chains below, sequenced in a study of T cell changes during pregnancy in multiple sclerosis. Sequencing was performed with immunoSEQ multiplex PCR; in TCRdb, only in-frame clones are kept and a portion is missing. This table holds 44,000 or so clones, 88% found once. This specimen consisted of CD8+ T cells from peripheral blood mononuclear cells, obtained after pregnancy. The receptors come from a female donor in good health, enrolled as a control in a pregnancy study.

The chain combines TRBV7-8 with TRBJ1-5; 8 positions agree with TRBD1. The V gene's germline CDR1 is SGHVS and CDR2 FQNEAQ. The trim removed 2 bases at V and 5 bases at J, leaving 8 bases unmatched. The CDR3 is 16 amino acids. CDR3 sequence reads: CASSLSNRGKDQPQHF. The CDR3 DNA reads as TGTGCCAGCAGCTTAAGTAACAGGGGGAAGGATCAGCCCCAGCATTTT.

The V and J genes are TRBV4-3 and TRBJ1-4, with 7 bases identical to TRBD1. Losses at the gene ends were 4 bases for V and 3 bases for J; bases not matched to a gene: 5. This CDR3 comprises 15 residues. Germline loops: CDR1 LGHNA, CDR2 YSLEER. The CDR3 DNA follows: TGCGCCAGCAGCCGGAGACAGGGCCCTAATGAAAAACTGTTTTTT. Its translation is CASSRRQGPNEKLFF.

The J gene is TRBJ1-1, the V gene TRBV5-6, with D hard to call. V was clipped by 3 bases and J by 8 bases, with 11 bases between them. The germline V gene encodes CDR1 SGHDT and CDR2 YYEEEE. This CDR3 comprises 12 residues. For the CDR3, the DNA is TGTGCCAGCAGCTCGAGCGGCAGGGAAGCTTTCTTT. This encodes CASSSSGREAFF.

The rearrangement links TRBV10-3 to TRBJ1-1, with D hard to call. This CDR3 has 11 residues. V dropped 6 bases and J dropped 7 bases, with 9 bases sitting between them. Germline V gene data show CDR1 as ENHRY and CDR2 as SYGVKD. The CDR3 loop is CAISAGLEAFF. The CDR3, as DNA: TGTGCCATCAGCGCAGGACTTGAAGCTTTCTTT.

This rearrangement joins TRBV5-1 to TRBJ1-2, with a possible D match to TRBD1 (5 bases). Germline CDR1 reads SGHRS; CDR2 reads YFSETQ. V was shortened by 1 base and J by 3 bases, with 13 bases between the two germline ends. CDR3 length: 15 amino acids. CDR3 loop: CASSLKQGIYYGYTF. The CDR3 DNA reads as TGCGCCAGCAGCTTGAAGCAGGGAATTTACTATGGCTACACCTTC.

The chain uses TRBV9 and TRBJ1-1; a weak D match, TRBD1 (5 bases). Germline V gene lookup returns CDR1 SGDLS and CDR2 YYNGEE. Trimming took off 3 bases at V and 5 bases at J, with 8 bases between the two ends. The CDR3 loop spans 12 amino acids. CDR3 sequence (DNA): TGTGCCAGCAGCGATAGGGGAACTGAAGCTTTCTTT. Translating it yields CASSDRGTEAFF.

The chain has TRBV13 and TRBJ2-1; D might be TRBD1 (5 bases). Trimming took off 0 bases at V and 5 bases at J, with 11 bases between the two ends. The CDR3 extends over 15 amino acids. The germline gives CDR1 PRHDT, CDR2 FYEKMQ (reference sequence). CDR3 nucleotides: TGTGCCAGCAGCTTAGGGGACGACAGCCACAATGAGCAGTTCTTC. Protein: CASSLGDDSHNEQFF.

The rearrangement links TRBV14 to TRBJ1-2; 9 bases match TRBD1. V was pared by 2 bases and J by 8 bases, with 6 bases of the junction left unmatched. CDR3 length: 14 residues. The germline V gene has CDR1 SGHDN and CDR2 FVKESK. CDR3 loop: CASSQHRGRGGYTF. The CDR3 bases are TGTGCCAGCAGCCAACACAGGGGGCGAGGAGGCTACACCTTC.

The chain joins TRBV4-3 to TRBJ1-1; a possible D gene is TRBD1 (6 bases). V dropped 2 bases and J dropped 7 bases, with 11 bases sitting between them. Germline CDR1 LGHNA, CDR2 YSLEER. CDR3 length: 13 amino acids. This CDR3 is CASSQLTGSEAFF. The CDR3 coding sequence is TGCGCCAGCAGCCAACTTACAGGGAGTGAAGCTTTCTTT.

This chain connects TRBV10-3 to TRBJ2-4; a possible D gene is TRBD2 (6 bases). The CDR3 sequence is 17 residues long. Trimming took off 3 bases at V and 2 bases at J, with 17 bases between the two ends. CDR1 and CDR2 (germline): ENHRY, SYGVKD. In nucleotides, the CDR3 is TGTGCCATCAGTGATGGGGGGACCGGGACTTCCAAAAACATTCAGTACTTC. Its translation: CAISDGGTGTSKNIQYF.

The chain recombines TRBV7-3 with TRBJ2-1; weak D call: TRBD1 (7 bases). Germline CDR1 SGHTA, CDR2 FQGTGA. This CDR3 has 13 residues. V lost 4 bases, J lost 7 bases, and 11 bases lay in between. The CDR3 loop reads CASSSSGGNEQFF. The CDR3 coding sequence is TGTGCCAGCAGCTCGTCAGGGGGGAATGAGCAGTTCTTC.

The chain recombines TRBV29-1 with TRBJ1-1; D not resolved. Trimming removed 3 bases from V and 6 bases from J, with 5 bases in between. The CDR3 consists of 10 residues. Looked up from germline, CDR1 is SQVTM and CDR2 is ANQGSEA. The CDR3 reads CSVEASEAFF. The CDR3 DNA reads as TGCAGCGTTGAGGCATCTGAAGCTTTCTTT.

The chain uses TRBV6-4 and TRBJ1-3; no clear D gene. CDR1 is MRHNA and CDR2 is SNTAGT in the germline V gene. Trimming removed 9 bases from V and 2 bases from J, with 14 bases in between. This CDR3 comprises 14 residues. The CDR3 coding sequence is TGTGCCAGTCCGGACGGAGGCCCTGGAAACACCATATATTTT. This sequence encodes CASPDGGPGNTIYF.

This rearrangement joins TRBV19 to TRBJ2-7; no reliable D call. The CDR3 extends over 15 amino acids. CDR1 and CDR2 (germline): LNHDA, SQIVND (reference sequence). Trimming pared 3 bases from V and 2 bases from J, leaving 14 bases between. CDR3 residues: CASSIALGNPYEQYF. The CDR3 DNA is TGTGCCAGTAGTATCGCCCTGGGCAACCCCTACGAGCAGTACTTC.